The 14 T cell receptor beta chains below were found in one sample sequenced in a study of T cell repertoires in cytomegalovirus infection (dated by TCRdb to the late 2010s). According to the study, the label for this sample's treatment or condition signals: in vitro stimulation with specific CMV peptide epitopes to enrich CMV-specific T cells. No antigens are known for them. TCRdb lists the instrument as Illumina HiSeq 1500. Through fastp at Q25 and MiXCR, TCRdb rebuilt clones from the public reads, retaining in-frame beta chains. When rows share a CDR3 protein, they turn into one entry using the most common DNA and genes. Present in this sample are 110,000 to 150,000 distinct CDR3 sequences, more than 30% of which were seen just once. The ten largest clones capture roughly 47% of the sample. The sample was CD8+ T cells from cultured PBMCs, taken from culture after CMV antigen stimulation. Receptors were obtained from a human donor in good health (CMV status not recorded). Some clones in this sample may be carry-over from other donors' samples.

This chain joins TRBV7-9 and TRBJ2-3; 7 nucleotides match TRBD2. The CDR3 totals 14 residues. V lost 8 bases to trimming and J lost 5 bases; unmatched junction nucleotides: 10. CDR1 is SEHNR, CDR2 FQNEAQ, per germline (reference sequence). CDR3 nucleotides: TGTGCCAGCGGGCACTCCGGGGGGAAAGATACGCAGTATTTT. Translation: CASGHSGGKDTQYF.

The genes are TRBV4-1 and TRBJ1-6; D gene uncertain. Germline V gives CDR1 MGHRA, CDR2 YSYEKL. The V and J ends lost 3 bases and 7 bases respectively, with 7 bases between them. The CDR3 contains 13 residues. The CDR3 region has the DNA TGCGCCAGCAGCCAGGACCCGAATTCACCCCTCCACTTT. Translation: CASSQDPNSPLHF.

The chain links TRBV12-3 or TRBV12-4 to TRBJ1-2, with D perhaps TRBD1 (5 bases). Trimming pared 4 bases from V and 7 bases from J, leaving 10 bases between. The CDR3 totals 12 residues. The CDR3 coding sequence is TGTGCCAGCAGTTCGGGGGTCAGTGGCTACACCTTC. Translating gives CASSSGVSGYTF.

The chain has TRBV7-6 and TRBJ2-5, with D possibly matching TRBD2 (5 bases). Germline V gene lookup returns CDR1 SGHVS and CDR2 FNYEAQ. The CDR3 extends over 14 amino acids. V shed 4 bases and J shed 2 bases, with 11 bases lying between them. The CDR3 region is CASSSGLEQETQYF. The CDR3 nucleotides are TGTGCCAGCAGCTCCGGACTTGAACAAGAGACCCAGTACTTC.

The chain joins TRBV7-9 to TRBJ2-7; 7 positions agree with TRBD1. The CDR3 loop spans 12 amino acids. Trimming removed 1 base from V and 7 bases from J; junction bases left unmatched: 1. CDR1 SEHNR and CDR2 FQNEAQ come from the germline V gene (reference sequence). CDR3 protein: CASSLGGQEQYF. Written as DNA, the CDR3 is TGTGCCAGCAGCTTAGGGGGACAGGAGCAGTACTTC.

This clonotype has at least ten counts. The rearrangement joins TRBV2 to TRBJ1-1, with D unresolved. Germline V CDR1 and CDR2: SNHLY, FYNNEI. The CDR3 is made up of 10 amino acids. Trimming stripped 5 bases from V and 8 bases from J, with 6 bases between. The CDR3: CASSLGEAFF. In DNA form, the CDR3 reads TGTGCCAGCAGTTTGGGGGAAGCTTTCTTT.

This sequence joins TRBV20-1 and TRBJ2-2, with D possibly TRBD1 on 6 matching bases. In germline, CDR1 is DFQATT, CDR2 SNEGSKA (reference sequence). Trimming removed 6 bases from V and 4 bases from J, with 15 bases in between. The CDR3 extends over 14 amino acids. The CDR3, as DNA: TGCAGTGCCCCCCCCCACAGGGCCACCGGGGAGCTGTTTTTT. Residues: CSAPPHRATGELFF.

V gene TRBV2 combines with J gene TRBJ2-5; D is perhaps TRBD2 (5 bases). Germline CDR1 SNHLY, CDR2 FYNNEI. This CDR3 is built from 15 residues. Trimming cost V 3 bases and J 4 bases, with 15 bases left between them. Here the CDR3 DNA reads TGTGCCAGCAGTGAGTCGGACTCATCCCCAGAGACCCAGTACTTC. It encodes CASSESDSSPETQYF.

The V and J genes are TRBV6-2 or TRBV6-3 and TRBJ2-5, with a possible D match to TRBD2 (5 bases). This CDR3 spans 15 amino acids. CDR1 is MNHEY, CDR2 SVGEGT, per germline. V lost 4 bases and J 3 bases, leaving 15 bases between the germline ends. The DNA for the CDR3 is TGTGCCAGCAGTTTATTCTCGGGGAGTGAAGAGACCCAGTACTTC. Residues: CASSLFSGSEETQYF.

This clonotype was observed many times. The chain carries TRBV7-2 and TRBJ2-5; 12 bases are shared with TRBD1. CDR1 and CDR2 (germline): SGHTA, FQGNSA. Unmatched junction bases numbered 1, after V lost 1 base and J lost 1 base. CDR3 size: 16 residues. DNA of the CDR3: TGTGCCAGCAGCTTAGGGGGACAGGGGGCCCAAGAGACCCAGTACTTC. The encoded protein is CASSLGGQGAQETQYF.

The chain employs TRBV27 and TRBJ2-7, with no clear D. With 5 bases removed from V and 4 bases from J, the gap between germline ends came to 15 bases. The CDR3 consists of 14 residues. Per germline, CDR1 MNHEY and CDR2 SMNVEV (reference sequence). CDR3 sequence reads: CASSRSARAYEQYF. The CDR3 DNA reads TGTGCCAGCAGTCGATCGGCCCGGGCGTACGAGCAGTACTTC.

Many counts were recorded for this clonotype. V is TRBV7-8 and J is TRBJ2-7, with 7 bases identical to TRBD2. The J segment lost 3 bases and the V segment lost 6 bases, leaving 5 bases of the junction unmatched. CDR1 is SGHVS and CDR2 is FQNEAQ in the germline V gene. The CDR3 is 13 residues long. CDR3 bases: TGTGCCAGCAGGAAAGCGGGGAACTACGAGCAGTACTTC. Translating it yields CASRKAGNYEQYF.

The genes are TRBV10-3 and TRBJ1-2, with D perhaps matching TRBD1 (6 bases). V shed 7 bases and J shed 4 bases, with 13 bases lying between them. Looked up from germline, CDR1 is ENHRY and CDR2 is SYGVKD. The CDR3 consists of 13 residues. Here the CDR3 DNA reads TGTGCCATCAAGATGGACAGAATCTATGGCTACACCTTC. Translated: CAIKMDRIYGYTF.

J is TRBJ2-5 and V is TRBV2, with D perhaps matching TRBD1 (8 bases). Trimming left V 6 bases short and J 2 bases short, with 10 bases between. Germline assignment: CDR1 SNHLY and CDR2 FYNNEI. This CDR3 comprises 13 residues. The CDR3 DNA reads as TGTGCCAGCAGACAGGGGGGGCAAGAGACCCAGTACTTC. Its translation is CASRQGGQETQYF.